These T cell receptor beta chains were read from a single sample in a study of radiotherapy plus CTLA-4 blockade in lung cancer. Assay used: immunoSEQ multiplex PCR; TCRdb lists only in-frame clones, some missing. Of about 80,000 clones listed, less than 85% are singletons. Sequenced here: peripheral blood, sampled from a patient treated with radiotherapy plus ipilimumab. The receptors were gathered from a human donor with non-small cell lung cancer who had stable disease on radiotherapy plus ipilimumab. The CDR3 runs from the conserved cysteine through the conserved F or W. A D gene is named only where the DNA matches it firmly. The size field is filled for only some rows; it gives once, few, many or a size class.

CDR3aa: CASSARGRTNTEAFF; CDR3nt: TGCGCCAGCAGCGCCAGGGGGAGAACCAACACTGAAGCTTTCTTT; v_gene: TRBV5-1; d_gene: TRBD1; j_gene: TRBJ1-1; abundance: NA
CDR3aa: CASSVLRRTSGELFF; CDR3nt: TGTGCCAGCAGCGTCCTACGGCGTACGTCCGGGGAGCTGTTTTTT; v_gene: TRBV7-2; d_gene: NA; j_gene: TRBJ2-2; abundance: NA
CDR3aa: CASSGTGLGAGELFF; CDR3nt: TGTGCCAGCAGCGGGACAGGGCTTGGGGCCGGGGAGCTGTTTTTT; v_gene: TRBV4-2; d_gene: TRBD1; j_gene: TRBJ2-2; abundance: NA
CDR3aa: CASGNGRPTNEKLFF; CDR3nt: TGTGCCAGTGGGAACGGTCGGCCAACTAATGAAAAACTGTTTTTT; v_gene: TRBV19; d_gene: NA; j_gene: TRBJ1-4; abundance: NA
CDR3aa: CASSGVAGVAGEQFF; CDR3nt: TGTGCCAGCAGCGGCGTAGCGGGAGTAGCGGGTGAGCAGTTCTTC; v_gene: TRBV9; d_gene: TRBD2; j_gene: TRBJ2-1; abundance: NA
CDR3aa: CASSLSGRNSPLHF; CDR3nt: TGTGCCAGCAGTTTATCAGGGCGGAATTCACCCCTCCACTTT; v_gene: TRBV28; d_gene: NA; j_gene: TRBJ1-6; abundance: few
CDR3aa: CASSSGLAGETQYF; CDR3nt: TGTGCCAGCAGCTCGGGACTAGCTGGGGAGACCCAGTACTTC; v_gene: TRBV9; d_gene: TRBD2; j_gene: TRBJ2-5; abundance: NA
CDR3aa: CASIEQGRSNQPQHF; CDR3nt: TGTGCCAGCATCGAACAAGGACGAAGCAATCAGCCCCAGCATTTT; v_gene: TRBV6-5; d_gene: NA; j_gene: TRBJ1-5; abundance: NA
CDR3aa: CASSDGSSYNEQFF; CDR3nt: TGTGCCAGCAGCGACGGGAGTAGCTACAATGAGCAGTTCTTC; v_gene: TRBV7-6; d_gene: NA; j_gene: TRBJ2-1; abundance: NA
CDR3aa: CASSTSYEQYF; CDR3nt: TGTGCCAGCAGTACATCCTACGAGCAGTACTTC; v_gene: TRBV27; d_gene: NA; j_gene: TRBJ2-7; abundance: NA
CDR3aa: CASSLKGQETQYF; CDR3nt: TGTGCCAGCAGCTTAAAGGGCCAAGAGACCCAGTACTTC; v_gene: TRBV7-9; d_gene: NA; j_gene: TRBJ2-5; abundance: NA
CDR3aa: CASSSRQGTGSYNEQFF; CDR3nt: TGTGCCAGCAGCTCTAGACAGGGAACCGGCTCCTACAATGAGCAGTTCTTC; v_gene: TRBV5-5; d_gene: TRBD1; j_gene: TRBJ2-1; abundance: few
CDR3aa: CASSDTSASYNEQFF; CDR3nt: TGTGCCAGCAGTGACACTTCAGCGTCCTACAATGAGCAGTTCTTC; v_gene: TRBV6-4; d_gene: NA; j_gene: TRBJ2-1; abundance: NA
CDR3aa: CASSLPLGQGGFTEAFF; CDR3nt: TGTGCCAGCAGTTTGCCCCTAGGACAGGGTGGATTCACTGAAGCTTTCTTT; v_gene: TRBV28; d_gene: TRBD1; j_gene: TRBJ1-1; abundance: NA
CDR3aa: CASSLWRRSQETQYF; CDR3nt: TGTGCCAGCAGTTTATGGCGGAGGAGTCAAGAGACCCAGTACTTC; v_gene: TRBV28; d_gene: NA; j_gene: TRBJ2-5; abundance: NA
CDR3aa: CASSDPSGSSYNEQFF; CDR3nt: TGCGCCAGCAGTGACCCAAGCGGGAGCTCCTACAATGAGCAGTTCTTC; v_gene: TRBV10-1; d_gene: TRBD2; j_gene: TRBJ2-1; abundance: NA
CDR3aa: CASSSIDTLETQYF; CDR3nt: TGTGCCAGCAGTTCTATTGACACTCTCGAGACCCAGTACTTC; v_gene: TRBV28; d_gene: NA; j_gene: TRBJ2-5; abundance: NA
CDR3aa: CASRGTTGGETQYF; CDR3nt: TGTGCCAGCAGAGGGACCACGGGGGGAGAGACCCAGTACTTC; v_gene: TRBV6-5; d_gene: TRBD2; j_gene: TRBJ2-5; abundance: NA
CDR3aa: CASSPAGQANTGELFF; CDR3nt: TGTGCCAGCAGCCCAGCGGGGCAGGCGAACACCGGGGAGCTGTTTTTT; v_gene: TRBV7-3; d_gene: TRBD2; j_gene: TRBJ2-2; abundance: NA
CDR3aa: CASCNQGESEKLFF; CDR3nt: TGTGCCAGCTGTAACCAGGGTGAGAGTGAAAAACTGTTTTTT; v_gene: TRBV19; d_gene: NA; j_gene: TRBJ1-4; abundance: NA
CDR3aa: CASSVATRATDTQYF; CDR3nt: TGTGCCAGCAGCGTAGCTACTAGAGCCACAGATACGCAGTATTTT; v_gene: TRBV9; d_gene: NA; j_gene: TRBJ2-3; abundance: NA
CDR3aa: CSVHLTGVDSGNTIYF; CDR3nt: TGCAGCGTGCATCTTACAGGGGTGGACTCTGGAAACACCATATATTTT; v_gene: TRBV29-1; d_gene: TRBD1; j_gene: TRBJ1-3; abundance: NA
CDR3aa: CASSDKGGSLF; CDR3nt: TGTGCCAGCAGTGATAAGGGGGGAAGCCTGTTT; v_gene: TRBV6-1; d_gene: NA; j_gene: TRBJ1-1; abundance: NA
CDR3aa: CASKLDRARASPLHF; CDR3nt: TGTGCCAGCAAATTAGACAGGGCGAGGGCTTCACCCCTCCACTTT; v_gene: TRBV2; d_gene: TRBD1; j_gene: TRBJ1-6; abundance: NA
CDR3aa: CASSVDGGHQPQHF; CDR3nt: TGTGCCAGCAGCGTAGATGGGGGCCATCAGCCCCAGCATTTT; v_gene: TRBV9; d_gene: NA; j_gene: TRBJ1-5; abundance: NA
CDR3aa: CASSLGTGSSYEQYF; CDR3nt: TGTGCCAGCAGCCTAGGGACAGGTAGCTCCTACGAGCAGTACTTC; v_gene: TRBV11-3; d_gene: TRBD1; j_gene: TRBJ2-7; abundance: NA
CDR3aa: CASSFFLRPGQFMNTEAFF; CDR3nt: TGTGCCAGCAGCTTTTTTTTACGGCCGGGACAGTTCATGAACACTGAAGCTTTCTTT; v_gene: TRBV5-6; d_gene: TRBD1; j_gene: TRBJ1-1; abundance: NA
CDR3aa: CASSGGSTDTQYF; CDR3nt: TGTGCCAGCAGCGGGGGGAGTACAGATACGCAGTATTTT; v_gene: TRBV4-2; d_gene: NA; j_gene: TRBJ2-3; abundance: NA